Following are 6 T cell receptor beta chains from one sample sequenced in a study of shared clonotypes between healthy human individuals. The naive CD8 population came from CD45RO-negative cells selected for CCR7, without terminally differentiated effector memory CD45RA+ cells. TCRdb's copy holds only in-frame clones and misses some; the assay was immunoSEQ multiplex PCR. Of around 1.9 million clones listed, roughly 95% are singletons. The source material was naive CD8+ T cells from PBMCs. All receptors come from a man between 18 and 35 years old in good health. Some clones in this sample may be carry-over from other donors' samples.

This rearrangement joins TRBV9 to TRBJ1-1; no clear D. V lost 4 bases and J 1 base, leaving 8 bases between the germline ends. This CDR3 contains 13 residues. Germline CDR1 is SGDLS and CDR2 is YYNGEE. Written as DNA, the CDR3 is TGTGCCAGCAGCATCACCCCGAACACTGAAGCTTTCTTT. Protein: CASSITPNTEAFF.

The gene calls are TRBV13 and TRBJ1-3, with 7 bases identical to TRBD1. Trimming took 2 bases from V and 0 from J; bases not matched to a gene: 1. This CDR3 region has 15 residues. Per germline, CDR1 PRHDT and CDR2 FYEKMQ (reference sequence). The CDR3 region has the DNA TGTGCCAGCAGCTTATACAGGGGCTCTGGAAACACCATATATTTT. This translates into CASSLYRGSGNTIYF.

The chain couples TRBV9 to TRBJ2-1; 8 bases agree with TRBD2. With V trimmed by 1 base and J by 0 bases, 6 bases remained unmatched. This CDR3 contains 17 residues. CDR1 SGDLS and CDR2 YYNGEE come from the germline V gene. The DNA of the CDR3 is TGTGCCAGCAGCGTAAATAGCGGGGTTTACTCCTACAATGAGCAGTTCTTC. Its translation: CASSVNSGVYSYNEQFF.

The rearrangement joins TRBV2 to TRBJ2-7, with D maybe TRBD2 (5 bases). Germline V gene sequence: CDR1 SNHLY, CDR2 FYNNEI. Trimming pared 8 bases from V and 2 bases from J, leaving 16 bases between. The CDR3 is made up of 14 amino acids. CDR3 residues: CASLRAEAPYEQYF. CDR3 sequence (DNA): TGTGCCAGCCTTCGGGCGGAGGCCCCCTACGAGCAGTACTTC.

A word on this clone: Different DNA sequences within this sample yield the same CDR3. The chain employs TRBV28 and TRBJ2-1; D gene uncertain. The CDR3 length is 14 residues. Trimming removed 2 bases from V and 4 bases from J, with 9 bases in between. Germline V lookup: CDR1 MDHEN, CDR2 SYDVKM. This CDR3 is CASSLRTVYNEQFF. The CDR3 DNA reads as TGTGCCAGCAGTTTAAGGACGGTTTACAATGAGCAGTTCTTC.

This rearrangement joins TRBV2 to TRBJ1-4; no clear D gene. Trimming stripped 2 bases from V and 7 bases from J, with 11 bases between. Germline CDR1 is SNHLY and CDR2 is FYNNEI. This CDR3 is 14 amino acids long. For the CDR3, the DNA is TGTGCCAGCAGTGAACCAGGTCTTGGTGAAAAACTGTTTTTT. This translates into CASSEPGLGEKLFF.